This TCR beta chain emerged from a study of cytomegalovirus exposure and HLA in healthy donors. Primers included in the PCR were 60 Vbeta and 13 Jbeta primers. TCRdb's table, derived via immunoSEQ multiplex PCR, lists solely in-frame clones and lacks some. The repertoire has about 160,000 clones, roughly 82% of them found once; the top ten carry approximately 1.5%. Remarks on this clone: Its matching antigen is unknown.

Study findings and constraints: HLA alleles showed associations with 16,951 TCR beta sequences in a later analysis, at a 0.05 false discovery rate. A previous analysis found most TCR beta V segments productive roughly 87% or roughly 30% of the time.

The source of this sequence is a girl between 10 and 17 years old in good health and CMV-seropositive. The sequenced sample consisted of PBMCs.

The DNA for the CDR3 is TGCGCCAGCAGCCGTTTCCCGGGACAGGGCATGAACACTGAAGCTTTCTTT. It is translated as CASSRFPGQGMNTEAFF. This chain uses TRBV4-1 with TRBJ1-1; 9 bases map to TRBD1. V gave up 4 bases and J gave up 0 bases; unmatched junction bases: 9. Germline V gene sequence: CDR1 MGHRA, CDR2 YSYEKL. The CDR3 is 17 residues long.